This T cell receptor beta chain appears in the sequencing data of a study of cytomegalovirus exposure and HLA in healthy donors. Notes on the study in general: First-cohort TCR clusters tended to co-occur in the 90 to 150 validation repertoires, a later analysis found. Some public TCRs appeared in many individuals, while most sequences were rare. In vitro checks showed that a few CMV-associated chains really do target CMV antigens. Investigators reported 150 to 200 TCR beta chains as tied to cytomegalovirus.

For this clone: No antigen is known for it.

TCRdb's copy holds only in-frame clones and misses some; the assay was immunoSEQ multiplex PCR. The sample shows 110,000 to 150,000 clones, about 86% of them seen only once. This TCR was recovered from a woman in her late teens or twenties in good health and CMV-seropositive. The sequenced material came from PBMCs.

DNA of the CDR3: TGTGCCAGCAGTTTTTCAGTGAACACCGGGGAGCTGTTTTTT. Its protein product is CASSFSVNTGELFF. The J gene is TRBJ2-2, the V gene TRBV28; D not certain. The CDR3 is made up of 14 amino acids. Trimming took off 3 bases at V and 1 base at J, with 6 bases between the two ends. Germline assignment: CDR1 MDHEN and CDR2 SYDVKM.